This T cell receptor (beta chain) was recorded in a study of blood T cell repertoires in COVID-19. Overall study: The United States, Italy and Spain provided the acute and convalescent COVID-19 samples.

The CDR3 loop spans 15 amino acids. The germline CDR1 and CDR2 sequences are WNHNN and SYGVQD (reference sequence). V gave up 4 bases and J gave up 5 bases, with 14 bases separating them. Study processing details: How many nucleated cells were present was estimated from reference gene primer amplification. Profiled with immunoSEQ multiplex PCR; TCRdb holds only in-frame clones, not every one. That table supplies the V and J calls and clone size; D and trimming were determined from the DNA. The sample records roughly 400,000 clones, 90% being singletons. The table lists this clone with a few counts. Recruits, aged about 18 to 100 years, lived in approximately 26 US areas. Participants had their cohort set by participant-reported clinical history.

This TCR was recovered from a man younger than 35 who had recovered from COVID-19. Sequenced input: PBMCs or T cells enriched from blood (not recorded which). This rearrangement joins TRBV10-1 to TRBJ2-2, with D uncertain. The CDR3, as DNA: TGCGCCAGCAGTGCCGCTCGAGATAGTACCGGGGAGCTGTTTTTT. It specifies CASSAARDSTGELFF.